This T cell receptor beta chain comes out of a study of CD8 T cells in Susac syndrome. On this clonotype itself: Its antigen remains unknown.

Findings and limits, study-wide: As the study acknowledged, the number of individuals in its TCR sequencing and HLA analysis was relatively small.

The germline V gene encodes CDR1 SEHNR and CDR2 FQNEAQ (reference sequence). This CDR3 contains 14 residues. V shed 4 bases, J shed 5 bases, and the junction held 6 bases outside the gene matches. Reverse transcription of about 0.5 to 1 ug RNA was carried out with random hexamers. The CDR3 of TCR beta was amplified by immunoSEQ multiplex PCR across 54 Vbeta and 13 Jbeta. TCRdb fed the immunoSEQ multiplex PCR reads into MiXCR, producing one record per CDR3 protein. The sample lists about 150,000 distinct CDR3 sequences, 85% to 95% occurring once. TCR beta was sequenced from blood CD8+ and CD4+ T cells. TEMRA cells were FACS-enriched, while CD8+ and CD4+ T cells were negatively isolated.

The source of this sequence is a human donor with multiple sclerosis. Sequencing was done on a sample of CD8+ T cells from PBMCs. The V call is TRBV7-9, the J call TRBJ1-1; 8 bases are shared with TRBD1. CDR3 loop: CASSSPRTGTEAFF. The DNA for the CDR3 is TGTGCCAGCAGCTCACCCAGGACAGGGACTGAAGCTTTCTTT.